Included here is one TCR beta chain sequence, with context. The antigen is undetermined. Sequence at one end of the junction differs from germline and may be a read error. The sample originates from a study of identical twins. With template switching, a universal primer site was added, and the cDNA carried unique molecular identifiers. TCRdb reprocessed the 5' RACE reads via MiXCR and lists one record per CDR3 protein. The table has 1.5 million to 2 million distinct CDR3 sequences, more than 30% seen once; the top ten hold 0.27%. Whole-study results and caveats: Excess low generation probability was seen in twin-shared out-of-frame alpha sequences. Conclusions relied on cross-sectional statistical analysis, not following the same donors.

The CDR3 totals 16 residues. Germline V CDR1 and CDR2: MDHEN, SYDVKM. This receptor was identified in a newborn girl in good health. The sample comprised cord blood. The chain couples TRBV28 to TRBJ2-5; D is unclear. The CDR3 DNA follows: TGTGCCAGCCCCCCCCGGAGACGGGCGAAGCAAGAGGCCCAGTACTTC. Translated: CASPPRRRAKQEAQYF.